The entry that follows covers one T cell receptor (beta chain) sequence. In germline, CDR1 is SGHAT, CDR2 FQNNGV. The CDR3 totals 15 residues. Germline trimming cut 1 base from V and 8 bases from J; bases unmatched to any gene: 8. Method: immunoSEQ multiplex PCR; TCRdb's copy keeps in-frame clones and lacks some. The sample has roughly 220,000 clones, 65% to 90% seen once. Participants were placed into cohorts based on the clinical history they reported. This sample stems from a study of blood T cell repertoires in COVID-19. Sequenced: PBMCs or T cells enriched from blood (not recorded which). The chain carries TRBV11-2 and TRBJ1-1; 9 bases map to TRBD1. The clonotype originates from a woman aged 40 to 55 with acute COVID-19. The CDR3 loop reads CASSLGTGARLEAFF. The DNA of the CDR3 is TGTGCCAGCAGCTTAGGGACAGGGGCCCGTCTAGAAGCTTTCTTT.